This T cell receptor beta chain was recovered during a study of blood T cell repertoires in COVID-19. Study-level background: T cells, B-cell-depleted T cells, or PBMCs provided the cDNA or gDNA that served as material.

Seattle's enrolled individuals joined amid active infection and were then monitored longitudinally. How the authors handled the data: From reference gene primer amplification, estimates of nucleated cell counts were derived. Assay: immunoSEQ multiplex PCR; the TCRdb copy retains only in-frame clones and omits some. The DNA gave D and trimming, while V, J and clone size come from that table. Counted here are 350,000 to 400,000 clones, more than 70% occurring once; the ten biggest clones make up approximately 3%. The ends were cut back, 2 bases at V and 8 bases at J, with 10 bases in the middle. CDR3 size: 12 residues. CDR1 and CDR2 from the germline V gene are SGHTS and YDEGEE.

The sequence was collected from a woman aged 25 to 39 with COVID-19, enrolled during active disease. The chain couples TRBV5-8 to TRBJ1-1, with D maybe TRBD1 (5 bases). Sequences were obtained from peripheral blood. CDR3 region: CASSFGGTEAFF. The CDR3 DNA sequence: TGTGCCAGCAGCTTTGGGGGGACGGAAGCTTTCTTT.